This TCR beta chain was recovered during a study of graft-versus-host responses after intestinal transplantation. The overall study: Every recipient underwent anti-thymocyte globulin induction, then tacrolimus and steroids for two to four years.

Per germline, CDR1 SEHNR and CDR2 FQNEAQ (reference sequence). The CDR3 sequence is 13 residues long. The germline V and J ends were trimmed by 6 bases and 1 base, with 8 bases remaining between them. Libraries were prepared by immunoSEQ multiplex PCR; TCRdb keeps only in-frame clonotypes and omits some of them. The sample holds about 69,000 clones; over 85% are singletons and the top ten take around 7.1%. The material was bone marrow, obtained less than 750 days after intestinal transplantation. This chain uses TRBV7-9 with TRBJ2-3; D gene uncertain. The TCR comes from a human patient who received an intestinal transplant, so some T cells may come from the graft donor. CDR3 residues: CASSGEGTDTQYF. DNA of the CDR3: TGTGCCAGCAGTGGAGAGGGCACAGATACGCAGTATTTT. Filled out from reference TRBV7-9 and TRBJ2-3, the complete variable domain reads DTGVSQNPRHKITKRGQNVTFRCDPISEHNRLYWYRQTLGQGPEFLTYFQNEAQLEKSRLLSDRFSAERPKGSFSTLEIQRTEQGDSAMYLCASSGEGTDTQYFGPGTRLTVL.